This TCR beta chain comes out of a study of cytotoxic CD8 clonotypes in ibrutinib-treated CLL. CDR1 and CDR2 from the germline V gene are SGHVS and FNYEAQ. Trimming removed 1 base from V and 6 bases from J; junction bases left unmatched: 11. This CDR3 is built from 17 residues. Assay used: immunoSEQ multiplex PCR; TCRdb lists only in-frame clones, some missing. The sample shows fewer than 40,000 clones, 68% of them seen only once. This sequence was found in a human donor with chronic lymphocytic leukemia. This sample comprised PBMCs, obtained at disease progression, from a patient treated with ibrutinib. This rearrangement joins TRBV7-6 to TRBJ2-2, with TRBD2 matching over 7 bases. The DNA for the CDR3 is TGTGCCAGCAGCTTAGAAACCGGGGGAGGGTTTGCCGGGGAGCTGTTTTTT. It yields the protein CASSLETGGGFAGELFF.